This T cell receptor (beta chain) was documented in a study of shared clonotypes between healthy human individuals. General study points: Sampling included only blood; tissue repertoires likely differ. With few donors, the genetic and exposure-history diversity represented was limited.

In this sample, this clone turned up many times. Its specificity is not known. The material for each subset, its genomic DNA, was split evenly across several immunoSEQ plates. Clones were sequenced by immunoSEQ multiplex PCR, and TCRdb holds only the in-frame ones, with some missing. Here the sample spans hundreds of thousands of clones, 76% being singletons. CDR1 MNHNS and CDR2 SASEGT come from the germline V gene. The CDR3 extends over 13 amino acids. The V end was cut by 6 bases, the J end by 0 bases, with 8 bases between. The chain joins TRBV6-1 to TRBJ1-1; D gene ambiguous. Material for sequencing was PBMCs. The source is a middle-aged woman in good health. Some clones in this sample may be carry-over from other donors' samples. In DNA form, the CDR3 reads TGTGCCAGCAGCCAAGAGGTGAACACTGAAGCTTTCTTT. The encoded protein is CASSQEVNTEAFF.